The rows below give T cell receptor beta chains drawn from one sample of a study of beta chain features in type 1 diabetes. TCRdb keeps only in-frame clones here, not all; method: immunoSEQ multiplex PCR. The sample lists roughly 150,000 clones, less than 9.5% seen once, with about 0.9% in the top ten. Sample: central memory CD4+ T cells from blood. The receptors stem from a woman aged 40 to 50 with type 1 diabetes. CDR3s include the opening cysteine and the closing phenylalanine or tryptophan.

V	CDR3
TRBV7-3	CASSLSREYTGELFF
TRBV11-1	CASSFGQSYEQYF
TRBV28	CASSPRTGDQETQYF
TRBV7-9	CASSHAPEAGKAFF
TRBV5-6	CASSLVDSPSGANVLTF
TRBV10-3	CAISEGLAENNEQFF
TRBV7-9	CASSLVANTEAFF
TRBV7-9	CASSLRELVSPLHF
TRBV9	CASRVLDNEQFF
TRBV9	CASSVGGLSYEQYF
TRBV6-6	CASTRLVEGYYGYTF
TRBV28	CASRRLAGAYEQYF
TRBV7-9	CASSVSGGDYEQYF
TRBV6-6	CASSYSGGQGYGYTF
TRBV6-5	CASSYSTDYEQYF
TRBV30	CAWSAPPDTQYF
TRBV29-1	CSDNHGDFFNEQFF
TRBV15	CATSIPGGEQFF
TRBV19	CASTPALAGSPGELFF
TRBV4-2	CASSQVSGVKAFF
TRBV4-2	CASSSAGTNYGYTF
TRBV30	CAWSASNRPGYTF
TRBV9	CASSTTDRYGYTF